These 5 T cell receptor beta chains came from one sample sequenced in a study of blood T cell repertoires in COVID-19 (dated by TCRdb to the early 2020s). Libraries were prepared through the immunoSEQ multiplex PCR assay. TCRdb stores this immuneACCESS table with in-frame sequences only. Part of the clones is absent; in the studies checked, under half of the shortfall reflects unresolved V genes, and no reason is known for the rest. The sample records approximately 57,000 clones, around 85% of which are singletons. The biggest ten clones account for roughly 5.1% of the sample. Sequencing was done on a sample of peripheral blood. These receptors originate from a man aged 40-49 years with active COVID-19.

This chain connects TRBV7-3 to TRBJ2-1, with TRBD2 matching over 7 bases. Looked up from germline, CDR1 is SGHTA and CDR2 is FQGTGA. The CDR3 is 18 residues long. The V segment lost 0 bases and the J segment 5 bases; nucleotides outside the gene matches: 13. CDR3 coding DNA: TGTGCCAGCAGCTTAACCCCTTTTCTGGCGGGAGCAAACAATGAGCAGTTCTTC. Protein product: CASSLTPFLAGANNEQFF.

This clone was recorded a few times. The chain couples TRBV5-5 to TRBJ1-1; D might be TRBD1 (5 bases). The V gene's germline CDR1 is SGHKS and CDR2 YYEKEE (reference sequence). The CDR3 totals 17 residues. V was pared by 0 bases and J by 4 bases, with 19 bases between. CDR3 DNA: TGTGCCAGCAGCTTGGTCGCCAGGGTAGTTGAGAGCACTGAAGCTTTCTTT. Amino acids: CASSLVARVVESTEAFF.

The J gene is TRBJ2-3, the V gene TRBV18; D possibly corresponds to TRBD1 (5 bases). This CDR3 is 16 amino acids long. The V and J ends lost 6 bases and 0 bases respectively, with 16 bases between them. CDR1 and CDR2 (germline): KGHSH, LQKENI. The CDR3 DNA sequence: TGTGCCAGCTCGCCCACCGCGGACACTAGCACAGATACGCAGTATTTT. It yields the protein CASSPTADTSTDTQYF. The complete variable domain, with remaining parts taken from reference TRBV18 and TRBJ2-3, reads NAGVMQNPRHLVRRRGQEARLRCSPMKGHSHVYWYRQLPEEGLKFMVYLQKENIIDESGMPKERFSAEFPKEGPSILRIQQVVRGDSAAYFCASSPTADTSTDTQYFGPGTRLTVL.

V usage is TRBV6-2 or TRBV6-3 and J usage is TRBJ1-5; weak D call: TRBD1 (5 bases). The CDR3 spans 18 residues. CDR1 and CDR2 from the germline V gene are MNHEY and SVGEGT. Trimming cost V 5 bases and J 0 bases, with 20 bases left between them. CDR3 in amino acids: CASSPLIGVISSNQPQHF. The CDR3 nucleotides are TGTGCCAGCAGTCCCCTGATAGGGGTCATTAGTAGCAATCAGCCCCAGCATTTT.

J is TRBJ2-3 and V is TRBV5-1; the match to TRBD2 covers 8 bases. V gave up 4 bases and J gave up 1 base; unmatched junction bases: 5. The germline CDR1 and CDR2 sequences are SGHRS and YFSETQ. This CDR3 has 15 residues. The CDR3 nucleotides are TGCGCCAGCAGCCCTTCGCGGGGGGGCACAGATACGCAGTATTTT. Protein sequence: CASSPSRGGTDTQYF.